These 9 T cell receptor beta chains were all obtained from the same sample, sequenced in a study of tumor-infiltrating lymphocytes in primary liver carcinoma (dated by TCRdb to about 2017). TCRdb lists the instrument as Illumina HiSeq 2500. Starting from approximately 460 ng total RNA, TCRbeta-specific cDNA was produced by reverse transcription with a constant-region primer and ProtoScript II reverse transcriptase. The TCRbeta libraries were prepared through three rounds of nested multiplex PCR following a slightly modified ARM-PCR procedure. The first two PCR rounds used multiplex TRBV1-TRBV30 forward primers with a Cbeta reverse primer, each for about 10 cycles. TCRdb's own reprocessing of the public reads used fastp at Q25 and MiXCR and kept productive beta chains. Each entry merges the rows of one CDR3 protein and shows their most common DNA and genes. The sample profile shows under 200,000 distinct CDR3 sequences; approximately 86% of them were found once. The ten largest account for less than 20% of the sample.

Total RNA and DNA were co-extracted without cell sorting from around 20-30 mg of bulk tissue using the AllPrep DNA/RNA mini kit. The sequenced sample consisted of tumor tissue from primary liver carcinoma. Every receptor here comes from a man between 40 and 49 years old with primary liver carcinoma and hepatitis B virus infection.

On this clonotype: Sequence at one end of the junction differs from germline and may be a read error. The rearrangement links TRBV6-5 to TRBJ2-1; D gene unclear. Germline CDR1 reads MNHEY; CDR2 reads SVGAGI. The CDR3 totals 13 residues. DNA of the CDR3: TGTGCTAGCAGTTCCGGCCCTTACAGTGAACAGTTCTTC. Translation gives CASSSGPYSEQFF.

This chain connects TRBV6-2 or TRBV6-3 to TRBJ2-1; TRBD2 aligns across 13 bases. CDR1 MNHEY and CDR2 SVGEGT come from the germline V gene. This CDR3 contains 13 residues. The V segment lost 9 bases and the J segment 9 bases; nucleotides outside the gene matches: 5. The CDR3 here is CARRTSGSTEQFF. CDR3 DNA sequence: TGTGCCAGAAGGACTAGCGGGAGCACTGAGCAGTTCTTC.

As to this clonotype: A read error may account for a junction end that differs from germline. The chain carries TRBV5-6 and TRBJ2-5, with no clear D. CDR1 SGHDT and CDR2 YYEEEE come from the germline V gene. CDR3 length: 13 residues. Written as DNA, the CDR3 is TGTGCCATCAGCTTGGGTCAGCAAGAGACCCAGTACTTC. This gives the protein CAISLGQQETQYF.

For this clonotype: One junction end does not reproduce the germline sequence, and a read error may be involved. This chain uses TRBV4-3 with TRBJ2-2; tentatively, D is TRBD1 or TRBD2 (6 bases each). The CDR3 contains 18 residues. CDR1 is LGHNA, CDR2 YSLEER, per germline. The CDR3 nucleotides are TGCGCCAACAGCCAATATCATTGGAAAGGGGGGTACACCGGGGTGCTGTTTTTT. Translation: CANSQYHWKGGYTGVLFF.

On this clonotype itself: Mismatch with germline at one junction end may stem from a read error. This sequence joins TRBV6-1 and TRBJ2-1; TRBD1 matches 8 bases. There are 13 residues in the CDR3. The germline CDR1 and CDR2 sequences are MNHNS and SASEGT. CDR3 sequence reads: CDSSEGTGDEQFF. In DNA form, the CDR3 reads TGTGACAGCAGTGAAGGGACAGGAGATGAGCAGTTTTTC.

On this clonotype itself: A junction end diverges from the germline sequence, so it may reflect a read error. The rearrangement uses TRBV6-6 and TRBJ1-6, with no clear D. The germline CDR1 and CDR2 sequences are MNHNY and SVGAGI (reference sequence). The CDR3 is made up of 15 amino acids. In nucleotides, the CDR3 is TGTACCAGCAGACCCACGCAGGATGTTAATTCACCCCTCCACTTT. Its translation: CTSRPTQDVNSPLHF.

A remark on this clonotype: Its ends do not fully match the called genes, so a read error is possible. The chain combines TRBV11-2 with TRBJ2-7; D might be TRBD1 (5 bases). This CDR3 has 14 amino acids. Germline loops: CDR1 SGHAT, CDR2 FQNNGV. The CDR3 reads CASSSNRNLYEQYF. CDR3 bases: TGTGCCAGCAGCTCTAACAGGAACTTATACGAGCAATACTTC.

Turning to this clonotype: One junction end does not reproduce the germline sequence, and a read error may be involved. The chain carries TRBV27 and TRBJ2-1; D perhaps matches TRBD1 (6 bases). The CDR3 is made up of 15 amino acids. CDR1 MNHEY and CDR2 SMNVEV come from the germline V gene (reference sequence). The CDR3 loop reads CTSSLSRDTYNEQFF. In nucleotides, the CDR3 is TGTACCAGCAGTTTATCGAGGGACACTTACAATGAGCAGTTCTTC.

This clonotype was detected only once. A read error is likely, as this CDR3 ends without the conserved phenylalanine or tryptophan. The chain combines TRBV6-2 or TRBV6-3 with TRBJ2-5, with TRBD2 matching 9 bases. CDR3 length equals 13 residues. Germline V gene sequence: CDR1 MNHEY, CDR2 SVGEGT. The CDR3: CVGSSGLANTQYS. The CDR3 nucleotides are TGTGTCGGCAGTTCCGGACTAGCGAACACCCAGTACTCC.